These T cell receptor beta chains were read from a single sample in a study of blood T cell repertoires in COVID-19. Only in-frame clones appear in the TCRdb table, and some are missing; sequencing was by immunoSEQ multiplex PCR. Altogether 250,000 to 350,000 clones are present, almost 90% being singletons, with the ten largest covering about 1.7%. Sequenced material: PBMCs or T cells enriched from blood (not recorded which). These receptor sequences come from a woman aged 18-35 years with acute COVID-19. The CDR3 runs from the conserved cysteine through the conserved F or W. The order of the fields is V gene, D gene, J gene, clone size, CDR3 DNA, CDR3 protein. D genes are given only for firm matches. Not every row has a clone size; where given, it reads once, few, many or a size class.

V gene: TRBV19
D gene: NA
J gene: TRBJ2-7
clone size: NA
CDR3 DNA: TGTGCCAGTAGCTTTGAGGAGGGGACGGGTTACGAGCAGTACTTC
CDR3 protein: CASSFEEGTGYEQYF

V gene: TRBV2
D gene: NA
J gene: TRBJ1-5
clone size: NA
CDR3 DNA: TGTGCCAGCAGTGACTCGTGGCGGAGCAATAGCAATCAGCCCCAGCATTTT
CDR3 protein: CASSDSWRSNSNQPQHF

V gene: TRBV5-1
D gene: TRBD1
J gene: TRBJ1-6
clone size: NA
CDR3 DNA: TGCGCCAGCAGCTCTAGACAGGGGTATAATTCACCCCTCCACTTT
CDR3 protein: CASSSRQGYNSPLHF

V gene: TRBV28
D gene: TRBD1
J gene: TRBJ2-7
clone size: NA
CDR3 DNA: TGTGCCAGCAGTTTATCCCCAGGACAGGGCTACGAGCAGTACTTC
CDR3 protein: CASSLSPGQGYEQYF

V gene: TRBV5-1
D gene: NA
J gene: TRBJ2-7
clone size: NA
CDR3 DNA: TGCGCCAGCAGCTTATCCGGCAGGGGCGACGAGCAGTACTTC
CDR3 protein: CASSLSGRGDEQYF

V gene: TRBV9
D gene: NA
J gene: TRBJ2-3
clone size: NA
CDR3 DNA: TGTGCCAGCAGCGTTTCCCCTACAGATACGCAGTATTTT
CDR3 protein: CASSVSPTDTQYF

V gene: TRBV27
D gene: NA
J gene: TRBJ1-2
clone size: NA
CDR3 DNA: TGTGCCAGCAGTTACGAGGGGGGGTACGGCTACACCTTC
CDR3 protein: CASSYEGGYGYTF

V gene: TRBV19
D gene: TRBD2
J gene: TRBJ2-2
clone size: NA
CDR3 DNA: TGTGCCAGTAAAGTTAGCGGGGGGAACACCGGGGAGCTGTTTTTT
CDR3 protein: CASKVSGGNTGELFF

V gene: TRBV30
D gene: TRBD2
J gene: TRBJ2-2
clone size: NA
CDR3 DNA: TGTGCCTGGACCGGACTAGCGGGAGTTACCGGGGAGCTGTTTTTT
CDR3 protein: CAWTGLAGVTGELFF

V gene: TRBV7-3
D gene: NA
J gene: TRBJ2-1
clone size: NA
CDR3 DNA: TGTGCCAGCAGCCCCTCCACAGCCTACTACAATGAGCAGTTCTTC
CDR3 protein: CASSPSTAYYNEQFF

V gene: TRBV7-9
D gene: TRBD1
J gene: TRBJ1-6
clone size: NA
CDR3 DNA: TGTGCCAGCAGCCTGGGACAGGGGTTCTATAATTCACCCCTCCACTTT
CDR3 protein: CASSLGQGFYNSPLHF

V gene: TRBV6-2/TRBV6-3
D gene: TRBD2
J gene: TRBJ2-3
clone size: NA
CDR3 DNA: TGTGCCAGCAGTTACACCCTGGGAGCGGGAGCAAGTGATACGCAGTATTTT
CDR3 protein: CASSYTLGAGASDTQYF

V gene: TRBV7-9
D gene: TRBD2
J gene: TRBJ2-7
clone size: NA
CDR3 DNA: TGTGCCAGCAGCTTAGACCGCGGGGCTAGCGGGAGGGCTCCCTACGAGCAGTACTTC
CDR3 protein: CASSLDRGASGRAPYEQYF

V gene: TRBV10-3
D gene: NA
J gene: TRBJ1-6
clone size: NA
CDR3 DNA: TGTGCCATCAGTGAGCAGGGGAGCTCCTATAATTCACCCCTCCACTTT
CDR3 protein: CAISEQGSSYNSPLHF

V gene: TRBV30
D gene: TRBD1
J gene: TRBJ1-2
clone size: NA
CDR3 DNA: TGTGCCTGGAGTGCCGGGACAGGGGCCTCCTATGGCTACACCTTC
CDR3 protein: CAWSAGTGASYGYTF

V gene: TRBV10-1
D gene: NA
J gene: TRBJ1-5
clone size: NA
CDR3 DNA: TGCGCCAGCAGTGAATTCCGGGGTCAGCCCCAGCATTTT
CDR3 protein: CASSEFRGQPQHF

V gene: TRBV5-1
D gene: TRBD1
J gene: TRBJ1-1
clone size: NA
CDR3 DNA: TGCGCCAGCGGGCCCGGGACAGGTTCGATTACTGAAGCTTTCTTT
CDR3 protein: CASGPGTGSITEAFF

V gene: TRBV7-7
D gene: TRBD2
J gene: TRBJ2-1
clone size: few
CDR3 DNA: TGTGCCAGCAGCCCTTTAGCGGGAGTTTTGGGTGAGCAGTTCTTC
CDR3 protein: CASSPLAGVLGEQFF

V gene: TRBV27
D gene: NA
J gene: TRBJ2-1
clone size: NA
CDR3 DNA: TGTGCCAGCAGCCGCAACAGAGCCTACAATGAGCAGTTCTTC
CDR3 protein: CASSRNRAYNEQFF

V gene: TRBV19
D gene: NA
J gene: TRBJ2-3
clone size: NA
CDR3 DNA: TGTGCCAGTAGTACGTCCCCCACAGATACGCAGTATTTT
CDR3 protein: CASSTSPTDTQYF

V gene: TRBV2
D gene: TRBD1
J gene: TRBJ1-2
clone size: NA
CDR3 DNA: TGTGCCAGCAGTGGCCTAGGCCGGGACAGCCTTAACTATGGCTACACCTTC
CDR3 protein: CASSGLGRDSLNYGYTF

V gene: TRBV19
D gene: NA
J gene: TRBJ1-5
clone size: few
CDR3 DNA: TGTGCCAGTAGTGCCCGACAGGTCAGAACGGCCCAGCATTTT
CDR3 protein: CASSARQVRTAQHF

V gene: TRBV5-5
D gene: TRBD2
J gene: TRBJ2-7
clone size: NA
CDR3 DNA: TGTGCCAGCAGCCAAGGCGGACTAGCGGATACCTCCTACGAGCAGTACTTC
CDR3 protein: CASSQGGLADTSYEQYF

V gene: TRBV7-9
D gene: TRBD1
J gene: TRBJ1-2
clone size: NA
CDR3 DNA: TGTGCCAGCAGCAACACAGGGGGCGCGAACTATGGCTACACCTTC
CDR3 protein: CASSNTGGANYGYTF

V gene: TRBV7-9
D gene: TRBD1
J gene: TRBJ1-2
clone size: NA
CDR3 DNA: TGTGCCAGCAGCTTAGCTACAGGGGGCGGGAGTTATGGCTACACCTTC
CDR3 protein: CASSLATGGGSYGYTF

V gene: TRBV19
D gene: TRBD1
J gene: TRBJ1-5
clone size: NA
CDR3 DNA: TGTGCCAGTAGTCCCGGGACAGGGAAAAGGGTTCAGCCCCAGCATTTT
CDR3 protein: CASSPGTGKRVQPQHF

V gene: TRBV6-5
D gene: NA
J gene: TRBJ2-7
clone size: NA
CDR3 DNA: TGTGCCAGCACACAGTATTTGCCCTACGAGCAGTACTTC
CDR3 protein: CASTQYLPYEQYF

V gene: TRBV7-9
D gene: TRBD1
J gene: TRBJ2-1
clone size: NA
CDR3 DNA: TGTGCCAGCAGCTTCCGGGACAGAGATACGAACAATGAGCAGTTCTTC
CDR3 protein: CASSFRDRDTNNEQFF

V gene: TRBV6-4
D gene: NA
J gene: TRBJ1-5
clone size: few
CDR3 DNA: TGTGCCAGCAGTGCAGGGAGCAATCAGCCCCAGCATTTT
CDR3 protein: CASSAGSNQPQHF

V gene: TRBV7-9
D gene: NA
J gene: TRBJ2-7
clone size: NA
CDR3 DNA: TGTGCCAGCAGCTTAGTGGGACTCTTTGGCTACGAGCAGTACTTC
CDR3 protein: CASSLVGLFGYEQYF

V gene: TRBV27
D gene: TRBD1
J gene: TRBJ2-7
clone size: NA
CDR3 DNA: TGTGCCAGCAGACCGACAGGGAATCAATACGAGCAGTACTTC
CDR3 protein: CASRPTGNQYEQYF

V gene: TRBV5-4
D gene: NA
J gene: TRBJ1-2
clone size: NA
CDR3 DNA: TGTGCCAGCTCACAAGGGGACACTAACTATGGCTACACCTTC
CDR3 protein: CASSQGDTNYGYTF

V gene: TRBV7-9
D gene: TRBD1
J gene: TRBJ1-2
clone size: NA
CDR3 DNA: TGTGCCAGCAGCCCCGCGGGACAGGGGGCCTATGGCTACACCTTC
CDR3 protein: CASSPAGQGAYGYTF

V gene: TRBV28
D gene: TRBD1
J gene: TRBJ1-1
clone size: NA
CDR3 DNA: TGTGCCAGCTGGGGGCAGGGGGCTTTGAGTACTGAAGCTTTCTTT
CDR3 protein: CASWGQGALSTEAFF

V gene: TRBV6-5
D gene: TRBD2
J gene: TRBJ2-1
clone size: NA
CDR3 DNA: TGTGCCAGCAGTCGCGCGGGAGATACGTACAATGAGCAGTTCTTC
CDR3 protein: CASSRAGDTYNEQFF

V gene: TRBV4-1
D gene: TRBD1
J gene: TRBJ2-7
clone size: NA
CDR3 DNA: TGCGCCAGCAGTCCCAGACAGGGGGACTACGAGCAGTACTTC
CDR3 protein: CASSPRQGDYEQYF

V gene: TRBV7-9
D gene: NA
J gene: TRBJ2-1
clone size: NA
CDR3 DNA: TGTGCCAGCAGCTTAGCCAGCGGCCCCTACAATGAGCAGTTCTTC
CDR3 protein: CASSLASGPYNEQFF

V gene: TRBV7-9
D gene: NA
J gene: TRBJ2-7
clone size: NA
CDR3 DNA: TGTGCCAGCAGCTTACCCGGGAGCTACGAGCAGTACTTC
CDR3 protein: CASSLPGSYEQYF

V gene: TRBV6-5
D gene: NA
J gene: TRBJ2-5
clone size: NA
CDR3 DNA: TGTGCCACCGAGGGTAGGAAGGGAGGTCAAGAGACCCAGTACTTC
CDR3 protein: CATEGRKGGQETQYF

V gene: TRBV29-1
D gene: TRBD1
J gene: TRBJ2-1
clone size: NA
CDR3 DNA: TGCAGCGCCATGACAGGGGGGGCCAATGAGCAGTTCTTC
CDR3 protein: CSAMTGGANEQFF

V gene: TRBV28
D gene: NA
J gene: TRBJ1-4
clone size: NA
CDR3 DNA: TGTGCCAGCAGTTTATATTCCAGGGTTAGGACTAATGAAAAACTGTTTTTT
CDR3 protein: CASSLYSRVRTNEKLFF

V gene: TRBV30
D gene: NA
J gene: TRBJ1-1
clone size: NA
CDR3 DNA: TGTGCCTCGGACAGGAACACTGAAGCTTTCTTT
CDR3 protein: CASDRNTEAFF